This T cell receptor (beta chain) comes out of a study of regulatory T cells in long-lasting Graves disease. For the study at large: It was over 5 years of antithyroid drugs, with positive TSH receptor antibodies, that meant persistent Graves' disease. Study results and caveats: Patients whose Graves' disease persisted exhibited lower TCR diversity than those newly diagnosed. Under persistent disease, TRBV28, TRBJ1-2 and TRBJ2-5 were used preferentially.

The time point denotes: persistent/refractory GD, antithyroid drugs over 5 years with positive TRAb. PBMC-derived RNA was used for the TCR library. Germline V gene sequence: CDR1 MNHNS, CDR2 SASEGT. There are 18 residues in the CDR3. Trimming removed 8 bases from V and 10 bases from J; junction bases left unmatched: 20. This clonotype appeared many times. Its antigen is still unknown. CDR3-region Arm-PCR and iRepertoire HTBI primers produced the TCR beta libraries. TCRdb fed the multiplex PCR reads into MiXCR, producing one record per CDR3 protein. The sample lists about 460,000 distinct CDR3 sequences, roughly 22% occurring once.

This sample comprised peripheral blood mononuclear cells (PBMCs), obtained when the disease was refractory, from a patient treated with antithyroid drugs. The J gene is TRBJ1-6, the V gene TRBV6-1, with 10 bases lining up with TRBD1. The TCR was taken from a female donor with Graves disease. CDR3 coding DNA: TGTGCCAGCGCCTCGGATCGGACAGGGGGAGACTTGGTATCACCCCTCCACTTT. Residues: CASASDRTGGDLVSPLHF.